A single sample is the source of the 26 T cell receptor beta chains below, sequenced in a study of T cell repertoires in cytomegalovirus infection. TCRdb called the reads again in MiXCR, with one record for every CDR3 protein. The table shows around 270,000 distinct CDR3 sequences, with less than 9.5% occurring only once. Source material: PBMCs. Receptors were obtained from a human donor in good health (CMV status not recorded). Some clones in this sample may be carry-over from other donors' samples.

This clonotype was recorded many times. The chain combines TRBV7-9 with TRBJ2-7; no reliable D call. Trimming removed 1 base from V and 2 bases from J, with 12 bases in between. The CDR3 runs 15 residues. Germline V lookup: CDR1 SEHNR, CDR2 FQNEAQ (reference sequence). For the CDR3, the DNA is TGTGCCAGCAGCTTAGTTGCGGTCTCCCCCTACGAGCAGTACTTC. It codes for CASSLVAVSPYEQYF.

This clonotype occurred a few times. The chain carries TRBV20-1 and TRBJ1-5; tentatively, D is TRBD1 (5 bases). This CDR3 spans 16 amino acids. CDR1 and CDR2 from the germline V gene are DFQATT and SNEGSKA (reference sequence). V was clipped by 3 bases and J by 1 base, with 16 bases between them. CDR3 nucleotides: TGCAGTGCTAGCCCCTCAACAGGAATGAGCAATCAGCCCCAGCATTTT. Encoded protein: CSASPSTGMSNQPQHF.

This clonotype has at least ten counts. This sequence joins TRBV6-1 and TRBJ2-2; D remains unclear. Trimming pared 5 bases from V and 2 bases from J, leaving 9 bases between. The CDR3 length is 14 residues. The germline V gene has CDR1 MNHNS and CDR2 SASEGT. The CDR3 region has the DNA TGTGCCAGCAGTAACCTACGAAACACCGGGGAGCTGTTTTTT. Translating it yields CASSNLRNTGELFF.

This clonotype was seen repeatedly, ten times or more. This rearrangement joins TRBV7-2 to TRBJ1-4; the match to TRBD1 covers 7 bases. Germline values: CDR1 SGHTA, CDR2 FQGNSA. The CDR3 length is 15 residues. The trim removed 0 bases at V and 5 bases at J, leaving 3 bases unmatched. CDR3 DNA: TGTGCCAGCAGCTTAGCGTCGACAGGGAATGAAAAACTGTTTTTT. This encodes CASSLASTGNEKLFF.

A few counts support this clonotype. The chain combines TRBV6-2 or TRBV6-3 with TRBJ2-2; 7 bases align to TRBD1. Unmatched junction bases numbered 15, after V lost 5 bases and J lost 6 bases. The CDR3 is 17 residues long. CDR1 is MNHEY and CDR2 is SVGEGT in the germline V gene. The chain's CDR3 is CASSAGPRKDRAGELFF. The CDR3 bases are TGTGCCAGCAGTGCGGGTCCTCGGAAAGACAGGGCCGGGGAGCTGTTTTTT.

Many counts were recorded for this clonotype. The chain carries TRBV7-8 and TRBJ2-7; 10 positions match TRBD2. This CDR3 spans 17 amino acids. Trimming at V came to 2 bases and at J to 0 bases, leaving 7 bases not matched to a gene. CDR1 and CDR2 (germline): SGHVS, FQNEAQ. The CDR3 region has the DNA TGTGCCAGCAGCTTAACCCTAGCGGGGGCTAACTCCTACGAGCAGTACTTC. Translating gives CASSLTLAGANSYEQYF.

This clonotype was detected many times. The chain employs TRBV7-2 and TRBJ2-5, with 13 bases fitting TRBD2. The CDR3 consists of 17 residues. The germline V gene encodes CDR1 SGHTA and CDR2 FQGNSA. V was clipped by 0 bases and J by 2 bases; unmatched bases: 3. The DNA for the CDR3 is TGTGCCAGCAGCTTAGCCTCACTAGCGGGGGGGCAAGAGACCCAGTACTTC. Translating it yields CASSLASLAGGQETQYF.

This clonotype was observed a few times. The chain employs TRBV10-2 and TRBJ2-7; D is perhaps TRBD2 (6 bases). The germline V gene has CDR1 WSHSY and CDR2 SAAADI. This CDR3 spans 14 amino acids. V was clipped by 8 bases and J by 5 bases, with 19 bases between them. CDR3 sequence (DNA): TGCGCCAGCCTAGACGGCCGGAGGGTCCACGAGCAGTACTTC. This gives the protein CASLDGRRVHEQYF.

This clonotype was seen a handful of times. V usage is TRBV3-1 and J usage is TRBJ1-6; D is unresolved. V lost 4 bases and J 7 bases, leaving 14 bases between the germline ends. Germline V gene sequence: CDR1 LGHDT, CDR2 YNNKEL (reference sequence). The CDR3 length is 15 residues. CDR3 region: CASSRTDSINSPLHF. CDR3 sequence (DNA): TGTGCCAGCAGCCGGACCGACTCAATAAATTCACCCCTCCACTTT. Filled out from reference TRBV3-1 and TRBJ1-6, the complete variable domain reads DTAVSQTPKYLVTQMGNDKSIKCEQNLGHDTMYWYKQDSKKFLKIMFSYNNKELIINETVPNRFSPKSPDKAHLNLHINSLELGDSAVYFCASSRTDSINSPLHFGNGTRLTVT.

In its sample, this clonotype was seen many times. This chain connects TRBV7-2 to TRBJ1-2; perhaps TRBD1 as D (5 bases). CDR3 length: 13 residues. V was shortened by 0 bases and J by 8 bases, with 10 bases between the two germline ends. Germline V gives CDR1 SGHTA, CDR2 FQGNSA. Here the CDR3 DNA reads TGTGCCAGCAGCTTAGCCGGGGCGAGGGGCTACACCTTC. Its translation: CASSLAGARGYTF. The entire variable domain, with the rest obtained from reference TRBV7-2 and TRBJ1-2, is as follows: GAGVSQSPSNKVTEKGKDVELRCDPISGHTALYWYRQSLGQGLEFLIYFQGNSAPDKSGLPSDRFSAERTGGSVSTLTIQRTQQEDSAVYLCASSLAGARGYTFGSGTRLTVV.

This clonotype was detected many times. The CDR3 nucleotides are TGTGCCAGCAGCCGCGGGGGCGCGGGGATAGATACGCAGTATTTT. Translating gives CASSRGGAGIDTQYF. The chain uses TRBV7-6 and TRBJ2-3, with a tentative D call TRBD2 (7 bases). From germline, CDR1 is SGHVS and CDR2 FNYEAQ. The ends were cut back, 5 bases at V and 5 bases at J, with 17 bases in the middle. The length of the CDR3 is 15 residues. The full variable domain, its missing parts supplied by reference TRBV7-6 and TRBJ2-3, is GAGVSQSPRYKVTKRGQDVALRCDPISGHVSLYWYRQALGQGPEFLTYFNYEAQQDKSGLPNDRFSAERPEGSISTLTIQRTEQRDSAMYRCASSRGGAGIDTQYFGPGTRLTVL.

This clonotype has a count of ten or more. The CDR3 DNA reads TGTGCCAGCAGTCGCAATGTTGGCTCGGGACAGACCTCGGGCGAGCAGTACTTC. Amino acid sequence: CASSRNVGSGQTSGEQYF. The chain couples TRBV12-3 or TRBV12-4 to TRBJ2-7, with 7 bases identical to TRBD1. This CDR3 has 18 amino acids. J was trimmed by 6 bases and V by 5 bases; bases with no gene match: 22.

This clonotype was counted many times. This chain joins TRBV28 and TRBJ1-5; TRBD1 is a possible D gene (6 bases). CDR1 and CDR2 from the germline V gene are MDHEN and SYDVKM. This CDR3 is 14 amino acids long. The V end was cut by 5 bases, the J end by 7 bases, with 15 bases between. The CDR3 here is CASSQQGSFQPQHF. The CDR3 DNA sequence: TGTGCCAGCAGTCAACAGGGTTCTTTCCAGCCCCAGCATTTT.

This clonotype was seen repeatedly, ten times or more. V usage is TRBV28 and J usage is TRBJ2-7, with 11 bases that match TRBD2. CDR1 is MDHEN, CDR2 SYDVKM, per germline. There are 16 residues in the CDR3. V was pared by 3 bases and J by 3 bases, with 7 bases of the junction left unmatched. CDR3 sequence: CASSFQGLAVYYEQYF. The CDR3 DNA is TGTGCCAGCAGTTTTCAGGGACTAGCGGTGTACTACGAGCAGTACTTC.

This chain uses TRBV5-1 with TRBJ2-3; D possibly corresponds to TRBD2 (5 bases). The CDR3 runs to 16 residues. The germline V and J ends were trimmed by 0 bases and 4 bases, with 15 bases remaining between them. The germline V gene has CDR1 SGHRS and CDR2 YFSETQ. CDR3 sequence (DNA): TGCGCCAGCAGCTTGGAGGTGGGAGCCACCCCAGATACGCAGTATTTT. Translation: CASSLEVGATPDTQYF.

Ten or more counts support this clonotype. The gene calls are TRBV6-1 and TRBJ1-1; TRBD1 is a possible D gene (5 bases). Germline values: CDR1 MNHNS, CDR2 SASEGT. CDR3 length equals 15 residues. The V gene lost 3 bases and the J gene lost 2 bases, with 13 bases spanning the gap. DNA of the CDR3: TGTGCCAGCAGTGATCGGTCTGGGACCAACACTGAAGCTTTCTTT. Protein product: CASSDRSGTNTEAFF.

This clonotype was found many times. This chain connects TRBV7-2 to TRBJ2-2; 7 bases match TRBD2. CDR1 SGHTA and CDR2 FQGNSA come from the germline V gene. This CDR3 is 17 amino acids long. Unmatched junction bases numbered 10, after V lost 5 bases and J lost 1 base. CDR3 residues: CASSRLLALGNTGELFF. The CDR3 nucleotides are TGTGCCAGCAGCCGATTACTAGCGTTGGGGAACACCGGGGAGCTGTTTTTT.

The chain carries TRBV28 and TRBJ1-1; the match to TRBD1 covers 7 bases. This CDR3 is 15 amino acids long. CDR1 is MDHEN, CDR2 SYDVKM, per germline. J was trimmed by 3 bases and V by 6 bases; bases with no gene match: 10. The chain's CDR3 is CASRPGDSPYTEAFF. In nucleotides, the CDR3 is TGTGCCAGCAGGCCCGGGGACAGCCCGTACACTGAAGCTTTCTTT.

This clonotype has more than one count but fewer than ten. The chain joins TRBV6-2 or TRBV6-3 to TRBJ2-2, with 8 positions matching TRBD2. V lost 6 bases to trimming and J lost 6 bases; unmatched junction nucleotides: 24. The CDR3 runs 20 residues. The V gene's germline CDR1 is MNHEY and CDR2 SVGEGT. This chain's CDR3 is CASSLMPSSSRIGRAGELFF. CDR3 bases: TGTGCCAGCAGCCTAATGCCCAGCTCTTCTCGAATCGGGAGGGCCGGGGAGCTGTTTTTT.

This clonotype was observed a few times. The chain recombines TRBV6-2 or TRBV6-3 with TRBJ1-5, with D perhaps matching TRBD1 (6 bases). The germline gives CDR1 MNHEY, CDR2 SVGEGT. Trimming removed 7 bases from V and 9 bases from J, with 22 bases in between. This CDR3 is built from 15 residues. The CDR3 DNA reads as TGTGCCAGCAATACCCGACAGGCCCGGTTAGGGCCCCAGCATTTT. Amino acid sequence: CASNTRQARLGPQHF.

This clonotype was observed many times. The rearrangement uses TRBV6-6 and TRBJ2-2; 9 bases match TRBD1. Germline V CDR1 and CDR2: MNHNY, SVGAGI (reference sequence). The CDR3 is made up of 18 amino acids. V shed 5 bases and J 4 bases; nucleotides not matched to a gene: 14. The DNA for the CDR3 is TGTGCCAGCAGTCCCCTATGGGACAGGGCTTTTAGCACCGGGGAGCTGTTTTTT. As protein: CASSPLWDRAFSTGELFF.

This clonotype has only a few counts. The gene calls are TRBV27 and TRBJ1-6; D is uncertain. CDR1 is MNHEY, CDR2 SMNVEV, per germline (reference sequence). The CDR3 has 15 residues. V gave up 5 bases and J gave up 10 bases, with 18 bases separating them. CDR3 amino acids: CASSHKLGVGSPLHF. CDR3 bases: TGTGCCAGCAGTCACAAACTCGGGGTCGGGTCACCCCTCCACTTT.

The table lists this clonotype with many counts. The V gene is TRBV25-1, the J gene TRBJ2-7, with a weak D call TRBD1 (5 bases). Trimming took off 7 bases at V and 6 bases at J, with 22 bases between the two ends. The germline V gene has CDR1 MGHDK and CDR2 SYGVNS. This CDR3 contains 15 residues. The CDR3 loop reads CASILWGPPLGEQYF. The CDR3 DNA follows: TGTGCCAGCATCCTCTGGGGCCCCCCTTTGGGCGAGCAGTACTTC.

CDR3 residues: CASSYSSGVNEKLFF. As DNA, the CDR3 is TGTGCCAGCAGTTACTCCTCCGGGGTGAATGAAAAACTGTTTTTT. V is TRBV6-5 and J is TRBJ1-4, with D hard to call. This CDR3 region has 15 residues. The germline CDR1 and CDR2 sequences are MNHEY and SVGAGI. Trimming removed 0 bases at V and 5 bases at J, with 10 bases between.

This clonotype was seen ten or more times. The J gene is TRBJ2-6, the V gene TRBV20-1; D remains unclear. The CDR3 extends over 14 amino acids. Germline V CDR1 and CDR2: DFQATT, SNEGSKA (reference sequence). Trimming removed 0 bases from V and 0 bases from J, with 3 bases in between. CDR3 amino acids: CSAREDSGANVLTF. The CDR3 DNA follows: TGCAGTGCTAGAGAGGACTCTGGGGCCAACGTCCTGACTTTC.

In nucleotides, the CDR3 is TGTGCCAGCAGTTACCGACAGGGAATGAGAGGGAGCAATGAGCAGTTCTTC. Its protein is CASSYRQGMRGSNEQFF. The J gene is TRBJ2-1, the V gene TRBV6-6, with 7 bases lining up with TRBD1. The CDR3 length is 17 residues. Losses at the gene ends were 2 bases for V and 6 bases for J; bases not matched to a gene: 13. CDR1 is MNHNY, CDR2 SVGAGI, per germline (reference sequence).